This T cell receptor beta chain originates from a study of vaccination effects on CD4 cells after COVID-19. This clone is medium-sized in the sample. The antigen is not known. Profiling relied on immunoSEQ multiplex PCR, and the TCRdb table lists in-frame clones only, not all of them. Of about 14,000 clones detected, over 65% appear once; the ten largest clones hold about 25%. Antigen-specific CD4+ T cell clonotypes were called by their expansion after viral peptide-pool culture in ViraFEST. Scientists isolated CD4+ T cells after a roughly 9-day culture period ended. On both days 3 and 7, half of the culture medium was replaced with IL-2 medium. The source material was CD4+ T cells from PBMCs cultured with HCoV-229E spike peptides, sampled before COVID-19 vaccination. The receptor was derived from a human donor who received a COVID-19 vaccine.

CDR3 coding DNA: TGCGCCAGCAGCCCCGACAGGGCGAGGAACACCGGGGAGCTGTTTTTT. Protein: CASSPDRARNTGELFF. This chain links TRBV5-1 with TRBJ2-2, with 7 bases aligning to TRBD1. V dropped 4 bases and J dropped 1; count of bases not matched to a gene: 7. Germline-derived CDR1 and CDR2 are SGHRS and YFSETQ. The CDR3 is 16 residues long.